These 9 T cell receptor beta chains came from one sample sequenced in a study of regulatory T cells in long-lasting Graves disease. Time point defined: newly diagnosed GD, antithyroid drugs for less than 3 months. The TCR library used RNA extracted from PBMCs. Investigators prepared the TCR beta libraries by applying iRepertoire HTBI primers and Arm-PCR of CDR3 regions. TCRdb reanalysed the multiplex PCR reads using MiXCR and keeps one entry per CDR3 protein. Among just over 600,000 distinct CDR3 sequences listed, under 20% were seen once. These same data were also listed under a study on T cells in Graves' hyperthyroidism and ophthalmopathy.

Sequencing used peripheral blood mononuclear cells (PBMCs), obtained at new diagnosis, from a patient treated with antithyroid drugs. The origin of the receptors is a woman in her thirties with Graves disease.

In its sample, this clonotype was seen many times. V gene TRBV7-9 combines with J gene TRBJ2-7; D unresolved. The germline gives CDR1 SEHNR, CDR2 FQNEAQ (reference sequence). Deletions cut 2 bases from V and 8 bases from J, with 13 bases between. The CDR3 totals 13 residues. The CDR3 reads CASSLQDQSQQYF. In nucleotides, the CDR3 is TGTGCCAGCAGCTTACAGGATCAATCTCAGCAGTACTTC.

This clonotype was detected only a few times. The chain uses TRBV3-1 and TRBJ1-2, with D possibly matching TRBD1 (6 bases). The CDR3 runs 14 residues. CDR1 and CDR2 from the germline V gene are LGHDT and YNNKEL (reference sequence). V lost 0 bases and J lost 8, with 13 bases in between. The CDR3 loop is CASSQDGGRQGYTF. CDR3 in DNA: TGTGCCAGCAGCCAAGATGGGGGGCGGCAGGGCTACACCTTC.

This clonotype was detected ten times or more. The rearrangement links TRBV6-1 to TRBJ2-5; the D gene is possibly TRBD2 (7 bases). The germline V gene encodes CDR1 MNHNS and CDR2 SASEGT. CDR3 length equals 13 residues. V was pared by 6 bases and J by 9 bases, with 17 bases between. The chain's CDR3 is CASRGGGSGAQYF. For the CDR3, the DNA is TGTGCCAGCAGAGGGGGAGGGTCCGGGGCCCAGTACTTC.

This clonotype was picked up a small number of times. The V gene is TRBV4-2, the J gene TRBJ2-6; no definite D call. The germline gives CDR1 LGHNA, CDR2 YNFKEQ. Trimming stripped 4 bases from V and 0 bases from J, with 13 bases between. The CDR3 runs 17 residues. The DNA for the CDR3 is TGTGCCAGCAGCCGTGGACGTGCCGTCTCTGGGGCCAACGTCCTGACTTTC. Protein: CASSRGRAVSGANVLTF.

This chain joins TRBV5-6 and TRBJ2-7; perhaps TRBD1 as D (6 bases). The CDR3 loop spans 15 amino acids. V lost 3 bases and J lost 3, with 16 bases in between. Germline CDR1 is SGHDT and CDR2 is YYEEEE. The CDR3 sequence is CASSSGATTLYEQYF. In DNA, the CDR3 is TGTGCCAGCAGCTCAGGGGCCACTACCCTCTACGAGCAGTACTTC.

CDR3 sequence reads: CASISDPLAGDLGEQFF. CDR3 DNA sequence: TGTGCCAGCATATCGGACCCTCTCGCGGGGGACCTAGGTGAGCAGTTCTTC. The chain joins TRBV27 to TRBJ2-1; 7 bases are shared with TRBD2. The CDR3 spans 17 residues. CDR1 is MNHEY, CDR2 SMNVEV, per germline (reference sequence). After removal of 7 bases from V and 9 bases from J, the junction contained 21 bases not matched to a gene.

This clonotype was observed a few times. The CDR3 sequence is CASGLVGGTEAFF. The CDR3 DNA sequence: TGTGCTAGTGGTTTGGTAGGCGGCACTGAAGCTTTCTTT. V gene TRBV12-5 combines with J gene TRBJ1-1; D uncertain. Germline-derived CDR1 and CDR2 are LGHNT and FRNRAP. CDR3 length: 13 amino acids. Trimming took off 0 bases at V and 4 bases at J, with 6 bases between the two ends. Full variable domain (missing parts from reference TRBV12-5 and TRBJ1-1): DARVTQTPRHKVTEMGQEVTMRCQPILGHNTVFWYRQTMMQGLELLAYFRNRAPLDDSGMPKDRFSAEMPDATLATLKIQPSEPRDSAVYFCASGLVGGTEAFFGQGTRLTVV.

This clonotype was seen at least ten times. V usage is TRBV20-1 and J usage is TRBJ1-5, with D uncertain. The CDR3 has 12 amino acids. Trimming left V 3 bases short and J 0 bases short, with 3 bases between. CDR1 DFQATT and CDR2 SNEGSKA come from the germline V gene (reference sequence). CDR3 sequence (DNA): TGCAGTGCTAGTCATAGCAATCAGCCCCAGCATTTT. Encoded protein: CSASHSNQPQHF.

In its sample, this clonotype was seen a few times. The chain is built from TRBV20-1 and TRBJ2-3; D unclear. The CDR3 has 10 residues. Germline CDR1 reads DFQATT; CDR2 reads SNEGSKA (reference sequence). CDR3 bases: TGCAGGGCGGCTACAGATACGCAGTATTTT. Translation gives CRAATDTQYF.